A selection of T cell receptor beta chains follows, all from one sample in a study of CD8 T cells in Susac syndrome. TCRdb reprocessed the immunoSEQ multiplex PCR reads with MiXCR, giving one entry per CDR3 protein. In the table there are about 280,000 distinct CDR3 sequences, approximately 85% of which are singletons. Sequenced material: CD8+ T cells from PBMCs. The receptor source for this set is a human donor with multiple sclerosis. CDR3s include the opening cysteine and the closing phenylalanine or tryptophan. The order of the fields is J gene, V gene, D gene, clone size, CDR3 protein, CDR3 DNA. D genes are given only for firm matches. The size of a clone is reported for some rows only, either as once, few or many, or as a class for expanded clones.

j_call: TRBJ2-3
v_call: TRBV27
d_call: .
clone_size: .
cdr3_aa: CASSLGPKSTDTQYF
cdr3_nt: TGTGCCAGCAGTTTGGGACCGAAAAGCACAGATACGCAGTATTTT

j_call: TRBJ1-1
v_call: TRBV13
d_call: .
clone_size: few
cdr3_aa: CASRLSMHARNTEAFF
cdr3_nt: TGTGCCAGCAGGCTCTCGATGCATGCCAGGAACACTGAAGCTTTCTTT

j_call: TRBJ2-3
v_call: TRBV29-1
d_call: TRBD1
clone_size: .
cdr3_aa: CSVGGSDRGSPTDTQYF
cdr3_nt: TGCAGCGTTGGGGGATCCGACAGGGGATCCCCCACAGATACGCAGTATTTT

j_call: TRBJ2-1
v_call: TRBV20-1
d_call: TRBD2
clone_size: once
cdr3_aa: CSAARGLAGMNEQFF
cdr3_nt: TGCAGTGCTGCCCGGGGACTAGCGGGGATGAATGAGCAGTTCTTC

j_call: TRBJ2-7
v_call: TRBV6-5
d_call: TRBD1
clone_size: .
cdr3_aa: CASSYSVGQGFTYEQYF
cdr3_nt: TGTGCCAGCAGTTACAGTGTCGGACAGGGATTCACCTACGAGCAGTACTTC

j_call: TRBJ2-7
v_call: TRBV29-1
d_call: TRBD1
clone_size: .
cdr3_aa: CSADAGTGGSYEQYF
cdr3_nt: TGCAGCGCAGACGCCGGGACAGGGGGTTCCTACGAGCAGTACTTC

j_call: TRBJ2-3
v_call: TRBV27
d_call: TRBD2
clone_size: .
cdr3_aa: CASTAGGGRTQYF
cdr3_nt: TGTGCCAGCACCGCTGGGGGGGGACGTACGCAGTATTTT

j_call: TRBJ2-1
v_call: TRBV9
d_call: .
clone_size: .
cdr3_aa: CASSVGGKTTNEQFF
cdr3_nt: TGTGCCAGCAGCGTAGGCGGGAAAACGACCAATGAGCAGTTCTTC

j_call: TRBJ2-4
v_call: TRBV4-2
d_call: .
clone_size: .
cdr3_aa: CASSQGQEGVDIQYF
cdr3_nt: TGTGCCAGCAGCCAAGGGCAGGAGGGAGTGGACATTCAGTACTTC

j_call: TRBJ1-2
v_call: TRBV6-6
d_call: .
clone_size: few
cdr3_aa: CASSYSGGVFHGYTF
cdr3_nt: TGTGCCAGCAGTTACTCCGGGGGAGTGTTCCATGGCTACACCTTC

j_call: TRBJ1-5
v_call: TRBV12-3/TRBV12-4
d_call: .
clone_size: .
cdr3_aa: CASSFLARGSYQVEPQHF
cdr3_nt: TGTGCCAGCAGTTTCCTAGCCCGAGGTAGCTACCAGGTGGAGCCCCAGCATTTT

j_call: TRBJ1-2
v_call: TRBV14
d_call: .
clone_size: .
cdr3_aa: CASSQDMGANYGYTF
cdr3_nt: TGTGCCAGCAGCCAAGATATGGGCGCTAACTATGGCTACACCTTC

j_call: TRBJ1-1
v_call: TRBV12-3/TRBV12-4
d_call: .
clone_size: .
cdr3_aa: CASSRPLWAGDEENTEAFF
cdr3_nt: TGTGCCAGCAGTCGGCCCCTTTGGGCAGGGGACGAAGAGAACACTGAAGCTTTCTTT

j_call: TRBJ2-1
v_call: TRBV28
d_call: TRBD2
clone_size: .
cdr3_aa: CASHRASGSLSYNEQFF
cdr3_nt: TGTGCCAGCCATAGGGCTAGCGGGAGTCTGTCCTACAATGAGCAGTTCTTC

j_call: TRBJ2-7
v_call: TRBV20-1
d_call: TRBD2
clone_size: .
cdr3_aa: CSARARLAEPYEQYF
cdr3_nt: TGCAGTGCTAGGGCTAGACTAGCGGAGCCCTACGAGCAGTACTTC

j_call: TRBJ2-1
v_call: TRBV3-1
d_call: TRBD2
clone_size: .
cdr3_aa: CASSPMREGFNEQFF
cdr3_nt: TGTGCCAGCAGTCCAATGCGGGAGGGATTCAATGAGCAGTTCTTC

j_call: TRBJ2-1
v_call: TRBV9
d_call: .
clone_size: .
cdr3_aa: CASSVALRGGDEQFF
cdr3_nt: TGTGCCAGCAGCGTAGCTCTGAGGGGAGGCGATGAGCAGTTCTTC

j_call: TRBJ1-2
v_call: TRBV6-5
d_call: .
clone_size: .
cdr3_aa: CASSYSQPHSRGDGYTF
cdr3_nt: TGTGCCAGCAGTTACTCCCAGCCCCATTCTCGAGGGGATGGCTACACCTTC

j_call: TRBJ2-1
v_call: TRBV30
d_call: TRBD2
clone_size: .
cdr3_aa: CAWSVPPGLAGGLYNEQFF
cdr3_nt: TGTGCCTGGAGTGTCCCCCCCGGACTAGCGGGAGGACTATACAATGAGCAGTTCTTC

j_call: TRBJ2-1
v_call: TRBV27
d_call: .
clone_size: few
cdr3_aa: CASSPLSNEQFF
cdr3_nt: TGTGCCAGCAGCCCACTGTCCAATGAGCAGTTCTTC

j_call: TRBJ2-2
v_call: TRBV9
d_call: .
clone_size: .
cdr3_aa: CASSVDRQTVTGELFF
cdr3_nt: TGTGCCAGCAGCGTCGATCGTCAGACAGTGACCGGGGAGCTGTTTTTT

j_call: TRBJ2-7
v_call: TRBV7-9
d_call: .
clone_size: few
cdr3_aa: CASTGDSYEQYF
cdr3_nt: TGTGCCAGCACGGGGGACTCCTACGAGCAGTACTTC

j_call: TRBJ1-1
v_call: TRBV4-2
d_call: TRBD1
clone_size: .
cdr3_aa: CASSRETGRNTEAFF
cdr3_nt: TGTGCCAGCAGCCGAGAGACAGGGAGGAACACTGAAGCTTTCTTT

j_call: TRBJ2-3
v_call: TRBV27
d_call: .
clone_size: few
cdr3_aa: CASSSGTDTQYF
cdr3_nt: TGTGCCAGCAGTTCCGGCACAGATACGCAGTATTTT

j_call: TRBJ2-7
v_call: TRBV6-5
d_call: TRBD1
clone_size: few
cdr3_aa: CASSSRRDSHYEQYF
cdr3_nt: TGTGCCAGCAGTTCGCGCCGGGACAGCCACTACGAGCAGTACTTC

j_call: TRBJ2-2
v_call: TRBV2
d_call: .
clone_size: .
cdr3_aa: CASLVKGELFF
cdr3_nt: TGTGCCTCCCTCGTTAAGGGGGAGCTGTTTTTT

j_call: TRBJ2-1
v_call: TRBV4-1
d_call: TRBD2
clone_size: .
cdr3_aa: CASSQDLAGRYNEQFF
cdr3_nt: TGCGCCAGCAGCCAAGATCTAGCGGGACGCTACAATGAGCAGTTCTTC

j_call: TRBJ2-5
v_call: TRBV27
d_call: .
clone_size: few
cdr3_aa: CATQDSAETQYF
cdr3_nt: TGTGCCACCCAGGACAGTGCTGAGACCCAGTACTTC

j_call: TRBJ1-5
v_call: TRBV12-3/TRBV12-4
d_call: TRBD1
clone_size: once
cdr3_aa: CASSPQGQLQPQHF
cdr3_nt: TGTGCCAGCAGCCCACAGGGGCAGTTGCAGCCCCAGCATTTT

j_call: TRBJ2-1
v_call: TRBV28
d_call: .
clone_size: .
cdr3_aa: CASSLDRASYNEQFF
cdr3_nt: TGTGCCAGCAGTTTAGATAGAGCCTCCTACAATGAGCAGTTCTTC

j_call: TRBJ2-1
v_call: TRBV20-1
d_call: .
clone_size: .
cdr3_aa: CSARDGVSSYNEQFF
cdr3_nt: TGCAGTGCTAGAGATGGGGTGAGCTCCTACAATGAGCAGTTCTTC

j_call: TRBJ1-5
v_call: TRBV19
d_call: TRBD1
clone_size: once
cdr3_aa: CASSISGQNRFNQPQHF
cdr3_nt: TGTGCCAGTAGTATATCGGGACAGAACAGATTCAATCAGCCCCAGCATTTT

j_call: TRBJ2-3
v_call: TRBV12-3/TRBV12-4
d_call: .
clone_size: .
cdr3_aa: CASSFLGVGTTDTQYF
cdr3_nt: TGTGCCAGCAGTTTCTTGGGAGTAGGTACCACAGATACGCAGTATTTT

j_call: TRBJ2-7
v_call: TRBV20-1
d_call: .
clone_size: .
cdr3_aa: CSARSTEHLYEQYF
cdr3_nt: TGCAGTGCTAGAAGTACGGAACACCTCTACGAGCAGTACTTC

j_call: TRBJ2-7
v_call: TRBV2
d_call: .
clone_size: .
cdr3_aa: CASSDLRGTSEDEQYF
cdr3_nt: TGTGCCAGCAGTGACTTAAGGGGCACCTCCGAGGACGAGCAGTACTTC

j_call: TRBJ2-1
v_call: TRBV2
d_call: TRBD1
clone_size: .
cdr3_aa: CASRHRDRHNEQFF
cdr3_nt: TGTGCCAGCAGGCACCGGGACAGGCACAATGAGCAGTTCTTC

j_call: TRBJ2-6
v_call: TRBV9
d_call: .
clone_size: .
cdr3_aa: CASSVPNSGANVLTF
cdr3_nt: TGTGCCAGCAGCGTACCCAACTCTGGGGCCAACGTCCTGACTTTC

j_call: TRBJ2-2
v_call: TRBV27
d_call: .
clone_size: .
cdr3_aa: CASSLLRGINTGELFF
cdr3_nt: TGTGCCAGCAGTTTATTGAGGGGAATCAACACCGGGGAGCTGTTTTTT

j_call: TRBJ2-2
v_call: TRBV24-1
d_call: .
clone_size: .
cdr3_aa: CATSDPKNGELFF
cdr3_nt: TGTGCCACCAGTGACCCTAAAAACGGGGAGCTGTTTTTT

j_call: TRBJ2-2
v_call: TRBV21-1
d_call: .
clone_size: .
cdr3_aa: CASSKVQGSTGELFF
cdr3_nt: TGTGCCAGCAGCAAAGTTCAGGGGAGTACCGGGGAGCTGTTTTTT

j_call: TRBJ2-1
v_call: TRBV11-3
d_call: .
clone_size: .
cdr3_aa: CASSPKRPNVRRDNEQFF
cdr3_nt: TGTGCCAGCAGCCCTAAGAGGCCCAATGTAAGGAGAGACAATGAGCAGTTCTTC

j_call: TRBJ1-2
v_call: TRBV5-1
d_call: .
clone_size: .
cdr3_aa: CASTSPGTGYGYTF
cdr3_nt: TGCGCCAGCACATCTCCCGGGACGGGGTATGGCTACACCTTC

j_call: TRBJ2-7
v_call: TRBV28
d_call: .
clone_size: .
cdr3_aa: CASSRDLSPEQYF
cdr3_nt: TGTGCCAGCAGCCGGGACCTTTCCCCCGAGCAGTACTTC

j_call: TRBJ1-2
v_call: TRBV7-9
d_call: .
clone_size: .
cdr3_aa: CASSLGAGAGYTF
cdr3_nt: TGTGCCAGCAGCTTAGGGGCAGGGGCTGGCTACACCTTC

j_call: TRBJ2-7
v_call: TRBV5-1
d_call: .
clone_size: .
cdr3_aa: CASSLTAPSSSYEQYF
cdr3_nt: TGCGCCAGCAGCTTGACAGCCCCCTCCAGCTCCTACGAGCAGTACTTC